This T cell receptor beta chain was identified in a study of cytomegalovirus exposure and HLA in healthy donors. Broader study findings: Per published accounts, TCR beta sequences correctly predicted the HLA-A and HLA-B alleles of most subjects. Sequence variants that were highly shared formed a cluster that was likely a sequencing artifact.

The germline V gene has CDR1 SGHDT and CDR2 YYEEEE. V lost 0 bases, J lost 6 bases, and 20 bases lay in between. CDR3 length: 17 amino acids. Primers: 60 Vbeta forward and 13 Jbeta reverse. Produced via immunoSEQ multiplex PCR; TCRdb's table is partial and in-frame only. The sample lists roughly 110,000 clones; 60% to 85% were seen once. In the case of this clone: The antigen remains unidentified.

This TCR derives from a male donor in good health and CMV-seropositive. The V gene is TRBV5-6, the J gene TRBJ2-3; the D gene is possibly TRBD2 (6 bases). Sequenced sample: PBMCs. The CDR3, as DNA: TGTGCCAGCAGCTTGGGGAGCTGGGATGGGGCGGGGGATACGCAGTATTTT. Amino acids: CASSLGSWDGAGDTQYF.